One TCR beta chain is described in this entry. Its antigen is unidentified. After 5'RACE with constant-segment primers, TCR alpha and TCR beta cDNA libraries carrying sample barcodes and UMIs were obtained. TCRdb re-called the 5' RACE reads with MiXCR, one entry per CDR3 protein. Of 160,000 or so distinct CDR3 sequences listed, around a third are singletons. The source of the sample is a study of T-cell memory formation after mild COVID-19. Study-wide points: Memory cells collected pre-infection included some clones that later responded, suggesting cross-reactive memory joined.

The CDR3 is made up of 13 amino acids. Trimming cost V 0 bases and J 4 bases, with 6 bases left between them. CDR1 SGHDN and CDR2 FVKESK come from the germline V gene. The V call is TRBV14, the J call TRBJ1-2; D call uncertain. This receptor was taken from an adult woman who had mild COVID-19 (a few samples of this study predate the infection). Cell type and time point are not known. Sequences were obtained from PBMCs or a T cell subset sorted from them (not recorded which). CDR3 sequence reads: CASSQEWGYGYTF. The DNA for the CDR3 is TGTGCCAGCAGCCAAGAATGGGGCTATGGCTACACCTTC.